This record looks at one T cell receptor beta chain sequence and its context. These data come from a study of control samples from healthy donors and cancer patients. Sequenced by immunoSEQ multiplex PCR; TCRdb stores in-frame clones only, minus some. The sample records 200,000 to 250,000 clones, around 94% being singletons. This TCR was sampled from a middle-aged man in good health. Sequenced sample: blood.

The CDR3 region is CASSTTTENYGYTF. The CDR3 coding sequence is TGCGCCAGCAGCACCACGACAGAAAACTATGGCTACACCTTC. The chain links TRBV5-1 to TRBJ1-2, with D perhaps matching TRBD1 (5 bases). Trimming left V 4 bases short and J 2 bases short, with 12 bases between. CDR1 SGHRS and CDR2 YFSETQ come from the germline V gene. This CDR3 spans 14 amino acids.